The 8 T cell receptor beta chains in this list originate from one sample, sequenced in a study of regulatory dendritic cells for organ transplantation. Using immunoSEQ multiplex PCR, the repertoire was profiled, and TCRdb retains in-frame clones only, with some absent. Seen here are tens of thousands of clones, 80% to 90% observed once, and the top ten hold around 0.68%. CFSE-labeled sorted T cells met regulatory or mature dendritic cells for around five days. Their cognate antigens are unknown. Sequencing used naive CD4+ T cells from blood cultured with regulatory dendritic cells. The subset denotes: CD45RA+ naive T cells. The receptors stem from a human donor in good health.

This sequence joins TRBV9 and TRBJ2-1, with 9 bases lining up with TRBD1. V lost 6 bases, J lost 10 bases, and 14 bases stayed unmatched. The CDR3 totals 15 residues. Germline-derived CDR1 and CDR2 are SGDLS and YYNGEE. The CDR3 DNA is TGTGCCAGCACCCCTACCGGGACAGGGTTGGGGGAGCAGTTCTTC. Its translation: CASTPTGTGLGEQFF.

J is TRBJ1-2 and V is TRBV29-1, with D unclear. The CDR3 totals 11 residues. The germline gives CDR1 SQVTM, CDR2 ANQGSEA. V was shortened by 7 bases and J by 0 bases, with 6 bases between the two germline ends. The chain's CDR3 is CSAGSNYGYTF. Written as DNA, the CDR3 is TGCAGCGCCGGTTCTAACTATGGCTACACCTTC.

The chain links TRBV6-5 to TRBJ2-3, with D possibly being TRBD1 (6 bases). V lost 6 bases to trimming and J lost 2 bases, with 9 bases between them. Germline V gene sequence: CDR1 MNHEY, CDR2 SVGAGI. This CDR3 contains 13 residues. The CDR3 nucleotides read TGTGCCAGCAGAAGACAGGACACAGATACGCAGTATTTT. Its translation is CASRRQDTDTQYF.

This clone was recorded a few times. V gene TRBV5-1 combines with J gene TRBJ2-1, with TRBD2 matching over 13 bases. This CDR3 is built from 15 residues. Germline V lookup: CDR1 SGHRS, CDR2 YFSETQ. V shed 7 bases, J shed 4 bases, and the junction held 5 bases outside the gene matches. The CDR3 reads CASGGTSGNYNEQFF. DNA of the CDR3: TGCGCCAGCGGCGGGACTAGCGGGAATTACAATGAGCAGTTCTTC.

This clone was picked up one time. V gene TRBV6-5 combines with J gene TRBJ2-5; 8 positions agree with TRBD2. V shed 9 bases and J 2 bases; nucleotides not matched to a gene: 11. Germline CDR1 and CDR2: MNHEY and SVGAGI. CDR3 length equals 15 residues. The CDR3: CASSKAGAGQETQYF. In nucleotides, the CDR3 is TGTGCCAGTTCGAAAGCGGGAGCCGGTCAAGAGACCCAGTACTTC.

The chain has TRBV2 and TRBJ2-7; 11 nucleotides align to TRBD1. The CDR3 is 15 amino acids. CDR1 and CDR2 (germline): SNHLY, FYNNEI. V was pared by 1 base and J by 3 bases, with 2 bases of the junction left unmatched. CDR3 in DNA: TGTGCCAGCAGTGAAGGGGGGACAGGGGGCTACGAGCAGTACTTC. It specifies CASSEGGTGGYEQYF.

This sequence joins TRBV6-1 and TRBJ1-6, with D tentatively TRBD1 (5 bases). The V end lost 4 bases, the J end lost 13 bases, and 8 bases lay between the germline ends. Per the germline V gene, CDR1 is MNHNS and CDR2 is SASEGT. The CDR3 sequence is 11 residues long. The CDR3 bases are TGTGCCAGCAGTGGGGGCTTCCCCCTCCACTTT. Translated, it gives CASSGGFPLHF.

The CDR3 sequence: CASSPGGGRSNNQPQHF. DNA of the CDR3: TGCGCCAGCAGCCCCGGGGGTGGTCGGAGCAACAATCAGCCCCAGCATTTT. This sequence joins TRBV4-1 and TRBJ1-5, with a tentative D call TRBD1 (5 bases). The CDR3 contains 17 residues. The V gene's germline CDR1 is MGHRA and CDR2 YSYEKL. Trimming took off 4 bases at V and 3 bases at J, with 19 bases between the two ends.